These T cell receptor beta chains were read from a single sample in a study of T cell changes during pregnancy in multiple sclerosis. Clones were sequenced by immunoSEQ multiplex PCR, and TCRdb holds only the in-frame ones, with some missing. The sample carries tens of thousands of clones, 91% recorded once. This material consisted of CD8+ T cells from peripheral blood mononuclear cells, taken after pregnancy. Receptors originate from a female donor with multiple sclerosis, enrolled in a pregnancy study. Both conserved end residues are part of each CDR3. Fields, in order: V gene, J gene, CDR3 protein.

TRBV6-5,TRBJ1-2,CASSYGEVDGYTF
TRBV5-1,TRBJ1-3,CASSPWTGTSGNTIYF
TRBV27,TRBJ2-5,CASSLVPSGAQETQYF
TRBV9,TRBJ2-2,CASSVGPGTGRTGELFF
TRBV30,TRBJ1-3,CAWIDGTPGGNTIYF
TRBV27,TRBJ2-2,CASSFRLAGTGELFF
TRBV19,TRBJ2-7,CASSVIGTGRYEQYF
TRBV15,TRBJ1-2,CATSRDAGGSGYGYTF
TRBV9,TRBJ2-2,CASSVGLAGGGGELFF
TRBV4-1,TRBJ1-4,CASSHRGYGEKLFF
TRBV6-1,TRBJ2-5,CASSEARVAGERQETQYF
TRBV27,TRBJ2-3,CASRQLRTRDPPLYF
TRBV6-1,TRBJ1-2,CATSKGGGGGYGYTF
TRBV7-9,TRBJ1-2,CATWTGLGYTF
TRBV9,TRBJ2-1,CASSTGTGGGNEQFF
TRBV6-5,TRBJ2-7,CASSDSGTRYEQYF
TRBV2,TRBJ2-2,CASSLTSGTGELFF
TRBV11-2,TRBJ2-1,CASSLNPVAGDREQFF
TRBV27,TRBJ2-1,CASSLLAGAYNEQFF
TRBV27,TRBJ2-3,CASSARDRAFTDTQYF
TRBV18,TRBJ1-1,CASSPGQENTEAFF
TRBV5-1,TRBJ2-1,CASSDTGYNEQFF
TRBV7-3,TRBJ1-2,CASSSTSDRDKGYTF
TRBV30,TRBJ1-2,CAWSDGQADYGYTF
TRBV28,TRBJ2-7,CATAPDWGGGTFGYEQYF
TRBV7-9,TRBJ2-7,CASSLDSTYEQYF
TRBV9,TRBJ1-2,CASSGTGWGYTF